This TCR beta chain was found in a study of blood T cells in healthy people across ages. Sample-barcoded 5' priming and a J-beta primer mix drove a second PCR of 7 to 11 cycles. TCRdb reanalysed the 5' RACE reads using MiXCR and keeps one entry per CDR3 protein. The sample shows about 680,000 distinct CDR3 sequences, 45% to 50% of them seen only once. The CDR3 consists of 16 residues. Germline lookup yields CDR1 ENHRY and CDR2 SYGVKD. V dropped 6 bases and J dropped 5 bases, with 22 bases sitting between them. The TCR originated in a woman between 55 and 75 years old in good health. Sequenced input: blood. J is TRBJ2-5 and V is TRBV10-3; D might be TRBD2 (5 bases). CDR3 DNA sequence: TGTGCCATCAGCAACCCAATGGAGGAAATGAAGGAGACCCAGTACTTC. Its translation is CAISNPMEEMKETQYF.